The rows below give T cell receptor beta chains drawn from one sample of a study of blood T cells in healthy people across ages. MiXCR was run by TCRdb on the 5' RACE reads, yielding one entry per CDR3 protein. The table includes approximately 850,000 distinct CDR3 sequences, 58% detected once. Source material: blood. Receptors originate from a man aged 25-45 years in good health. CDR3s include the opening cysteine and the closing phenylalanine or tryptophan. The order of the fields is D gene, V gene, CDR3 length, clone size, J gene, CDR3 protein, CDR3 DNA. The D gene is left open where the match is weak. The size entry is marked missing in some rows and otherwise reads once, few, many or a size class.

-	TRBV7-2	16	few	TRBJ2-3	CASSPRQGGRTDTQYF	TGTGCCAGCAGCCCCCGTCAGGGGGGTAGGACAGATACGCAGTATTTT
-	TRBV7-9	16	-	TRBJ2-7	CASSSDPLAGSYEQYF	TGTGCCAGCAGCTCAGATCCCTTGGCAGGATCCTACGAGCAGTACTTC
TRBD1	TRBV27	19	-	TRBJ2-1	CASSPAGTGGAVFSYEQFF	TGTGCCAGCAGCCCTGCCGGGACAGGGGGCGCGGTTTTTTCCTACGAGCAGTTCTTC
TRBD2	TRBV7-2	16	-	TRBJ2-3	CASSLRPSGNTDTQYF	TGTGCCAGCAGCTTACGACCTAGCGGAAACACAGATACGCAGTATTTT
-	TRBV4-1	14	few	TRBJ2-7	CASSQVRGAYEQYF	TGCGCCAGCAGCCAAGTTCGGGGTGCCTACGAGCAGTACTTC
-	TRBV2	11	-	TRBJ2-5	CARQTSETQYF	TGTGCCAGACAAACGTCGGAGACCCAGTACTTC
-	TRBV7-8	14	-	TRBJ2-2	CASGLLTSGGELFF	TGTGCCAGCGGGCTCCTGACTTCAGGCGGGGAGCTGTTTTTT
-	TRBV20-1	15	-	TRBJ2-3	CSASRSAERRNTQYF	TGCAGTGCTTCTAGGTCGGCGGAACGGCGGAATACGCAGTATTTT
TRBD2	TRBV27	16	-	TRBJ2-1	CASSFGLAGGPNEQFF	TGTGCCAGCAGTTTTGGACTAGCGGGAGGACCGAATGAGCAGTTCTTC
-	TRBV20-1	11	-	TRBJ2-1	CSADGRNEQFF	TGCAGTGCCGATGGCCGAAATGAGCAGTTCTTC
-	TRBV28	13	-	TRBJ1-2	CASSLRRSDGYTF	TGTGCCAGCAGTTTGAGGAGATCCGATGGCTACACCTTC
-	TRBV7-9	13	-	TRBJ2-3	CASRSGSADTQYF	TGTGCCAGCAGGTCAGGGAGCGCAGATACGCAGTATTTT
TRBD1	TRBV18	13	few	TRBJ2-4	CASSPPDRARQYF	TGTGCCAGCTCACCACCGGACAGGGCTAGGCAGTACTTC
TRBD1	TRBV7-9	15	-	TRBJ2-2	CASSRTGKDTGELFF	TGTGCCAGCAGCCGGACAGGGAAGGACACCGGGGAGCTGTTTTTT
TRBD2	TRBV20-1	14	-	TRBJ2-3	CSAKLAGVRDTQYF	TGCAGTGCTAAACTAGCGGGAGTACGAGATACGCAGTATTTT
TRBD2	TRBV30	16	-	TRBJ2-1	CAWSLGGAGGPHEQFF	TGTGCCTGGAGTCTTGGTGGTGCGGGGGGGCCGCATGAGCAGTTCTTC
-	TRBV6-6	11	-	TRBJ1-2	CASGGPYGYTF	TGTGCCAGCGGCGGTCCGTATGGCTACACCTTC
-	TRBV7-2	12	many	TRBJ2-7	CASRLQGDEQYF	TGTGCCAGCAGGTTACAGGGAGACGAGCAGTACTTC
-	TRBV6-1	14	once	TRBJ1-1	CASTPGRATTEAFF	TGTGCCAGCACCCCTGGCAGGGCGACCACTGAAGCTTTCTTT
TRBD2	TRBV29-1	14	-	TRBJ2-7	CSVFMGLGGYEQYF	TGCAGCGTTTTTATGGGACTAGGAGGCTATGAGCAGTACTTC
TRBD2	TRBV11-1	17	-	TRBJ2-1	CASSRDDLAGATNEQFF	TGTGCCAGCAGCCGAGATGACCTAGCGGGAGCCACCAATGAGCAGTTCTTC
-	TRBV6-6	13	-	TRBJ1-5	CASTPYSNQPQHF	TGTGCCAGCACCCCATATAGCAATCAGCCCCAGCATTTT
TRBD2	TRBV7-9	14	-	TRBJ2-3	CASTDSGGADTQNF	TGTGCCAGCACCGATAGCGGGGGCGCAGATACGCAGAATTTT
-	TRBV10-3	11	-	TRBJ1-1	CAIISEGEAFF	TGTGCCATCATTTCAGAGGGAGAAGCTTTCTTT
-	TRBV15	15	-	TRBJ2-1	CATSRSGTPYNEQFF	TGTGCCACCAGCAGATCCGGGACGCCCTACAATGAGCAGTTCTTC
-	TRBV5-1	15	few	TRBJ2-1	CASSFMGRRDSEQFF	TGCGCCAGCAGCTTTATGGGTCGTAGGGATAGTGAGCAGTTCTTC
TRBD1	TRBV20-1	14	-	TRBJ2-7	CSARRGLFSYEQYF	TGCAGTGCTAGGAGGGGGCTGTTCTCCTACGAGCAGTACTTC
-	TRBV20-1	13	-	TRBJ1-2	CSARSTLNYGHTF	TGCAGTGCTAGGTCGACCTTGAACTATGGCCACACCTTC
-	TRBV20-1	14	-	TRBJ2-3	CSARDPIAADTQYF	TGCAGTGCTAGAGATCCTATAGCGGCAGATACGCAGTATTTT
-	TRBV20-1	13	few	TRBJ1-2	CSASNRVIYGYTF	TGCAGTGCTAGTAACCGGGTAATCTATGGCTACACCTTC
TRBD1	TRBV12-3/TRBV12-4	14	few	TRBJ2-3	CASSLGQGRDTQYF	TGTGCCAGCAGTTTAGGACAGGGTCGGGATACGCAGTATTTT
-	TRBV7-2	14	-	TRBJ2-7	CASSVGGRVDEQYF	TGTGCCAGCAGCGTAGGAGGGAGAGTCGACGAGCAGTACTTC
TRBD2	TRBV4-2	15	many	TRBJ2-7	CASSQETGGQNEQYF	TGTGCCAGCAGCCAAGAGACGGGGGGGCAGAACGAGCAGTACTTC
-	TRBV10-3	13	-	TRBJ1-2	CASRVGQGDGYTF	TGTGCCAGCCGCGTAGGCCAGGGAGATGGCTACACCTTC
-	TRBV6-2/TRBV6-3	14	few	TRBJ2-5	CASRTQLGRETQYF	TGTGCCAGCAGAACCCAACTTGGGCGAGAGACCCAGTACTTC
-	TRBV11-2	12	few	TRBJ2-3	CASSPVRGTQYF	TGTGCCAGCAGTCCTGTTCGGGGTACGCAGTATTTT
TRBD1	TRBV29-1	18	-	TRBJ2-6	CSVEIGTGFSPGANVLTF	TGCAGCGTTGAAATCGGGACAGGTTTTTCACCTGGGGCCAACGTCCTGACTTTC
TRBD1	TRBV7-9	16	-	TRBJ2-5	CASSLGDRVIQETQYF	TGTGCCAGCAGCTTAGGGGACAGGGTTATCCAAGAGACCCAGTACTTC
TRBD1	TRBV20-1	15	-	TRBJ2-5	CSARIPQGIQETQYF	TGCAGTGCTAGAATTCCACAGGGGATCCAAGAGACCCAGTACTTC
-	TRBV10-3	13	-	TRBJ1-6	CAIKQNSNSPLHF	TGTGCCATCAAACAGAATAGTAATTCACCCCTCCACTTT
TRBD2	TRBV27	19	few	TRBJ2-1	CASSLYTPGLAGVGNEQFF	TGTGCCAGCAGTTTATATACACCGGGACTAGCGGGCGTAGGCAATGAGCAGTTCTTC
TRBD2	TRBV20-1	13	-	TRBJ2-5	CSLKGGGAKTQYF	TGCAGTCTTAAGGGCGGGGGGGCCAAGACCCAGTACTTC
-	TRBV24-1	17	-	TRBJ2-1	CATSDKDSGSSYNEQFF	TGTGCCACCAGTGACAAGGACTCGGGGTCCTCCTACAATGAGCAGTTCTTC
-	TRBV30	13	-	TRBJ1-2	CAWSATGFYGYTF	TGTGCCTGGAGTGCCACAGGGTTTTATGGCTACACCTTC
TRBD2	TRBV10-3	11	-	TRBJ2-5	CAMGLKETQYF	TGTGCCATGGGACTAAAAGAGACCCAGTACTTC
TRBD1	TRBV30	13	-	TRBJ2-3	CAQVGQGTDTQYF	TGTGCCCAAGTCGGACAGGGCACAGATACGCAGTATTTT
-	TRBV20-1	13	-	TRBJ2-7	CSATGTPLYEQYF	TGCAGTGCTACCGGGACCCCGCTTTACGAGCAGTACTTC
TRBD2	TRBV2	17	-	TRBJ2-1	CVSSDEGLSGDYNEQFF	TGTGTCAGCAGTGATGAGGGTTTGAGCGGGGATTACAATGAGCAGTTCTTC
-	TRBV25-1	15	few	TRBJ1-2	CASSEYDGVRTGYTF	TGTGCCAGCAGTGAATATGATGGGGTGAGGACCGGCTACACCTTC
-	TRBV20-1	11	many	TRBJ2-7	CSARVGYEQYF	TGCAGTGCTAGAGTCGGGTACGAGCAGTACTTC
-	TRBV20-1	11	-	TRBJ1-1	CSVWTGVEAFF	TGCAGTGTATGGACGGGGGTTGAAGCTTTCTTT
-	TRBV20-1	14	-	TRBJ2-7	CSAPTGPVSYEQYF	TGCAGTGCTCCAACCGGGCCGGTCTCCTACGAGCAGTACTTC
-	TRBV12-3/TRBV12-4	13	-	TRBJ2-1	CASSRGWRHEQFF	TGTGCCAGCAGTCGGGGGTGGAGGCATGAGCAGTTCTTC
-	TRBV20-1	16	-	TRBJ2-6	CSARPLGGSGANVLTF	TGCAGTGCTAGACCATTGGGGGGCTCTGGGGCCAACGTCCTGACTTTC